This T cell receptor beta chain was identified in a study of blood T cell repertoires in COVID-19 (dated by TCRdb to 2018 to 2021). In the study overall: Collaborator samples came from the United States, Italy and Spain and covered acute and convalescent phases of COVID-19. The material from the prospective study consisted of cDNA or gDNA derived from T cells, B-cell-depleted T cells, or PBMCs. Subjects who had been exposed to COVID-19, were actively infected with it, or had recovered from it provided the deeply sampled blood TCRbeta repertoires that made up the dataset. The repertoires were made available in a free public database intended to serve as a resource for research on the immune response to SARS-CoV-2. Samples were obtained from the ongoing ImmuneRACE study (first 160 participants) and from over a thousand subjects provided by 6 global collaborators. Nearly every sample came with metadata listing a de-identified subject ID, COVID-19 status, age in years and sex. Where available, HLA class I and class II types were taken from metadata supplied by the sample provider and were not determined by assay-based typing.

V is trimmed back by 1 base and J by 2 bases, and the junction contains 2 bases that no gene match accounts for. The CDR3 measures 15 amino acids from cysteine to phenylalanine. The CDR3 DNA has 45 bases and is translated from base 1. CDR1 is given as SGHAT and CDR2 as FQNNGV, both from the germline V gene. The immunoSEQ Assay, a bias-controlled multiplex PCR, was used to amplify TCRbeta CDR3 regions from genomic DNA. On the study's bioinformatics: The number of nucleated cells in each sample was estimated by amplification of reference gene primers within the assay. Sequence reads were collapsed and filtered to measure the absolute abundance of every unique TCRbeta CDR3 rearrangement. For each sample, productive Simpson clonality was calculated by taking the square root of Simpson's diversity index across productive rearrangements. TCRdb obtained this table from immuneACCESS and retained in-frame rearrangements with V and J assigned. These tables miss some clones; where compared with another copy, unresolved V genes account for less than half of the shortfall, and the remainder is unexplained. From that table come the V and J calls and clone size; the DNA was used to work out D and trimming. The sample table holds over 600,000 clones, of which 85% to 90% were seen once. The ten most abundant clones make up about 0.24% of the sample.

Collaborating institutions collected whole blood in K2EDTA tubes following their own protocols. For TCRbeta analysis, collaborator samples were shipped as frozen whole blood, as isolated PBMCs, or as DNA extracted from either sample type. On the study overall, not on this receptor specifically: How much clinical and demographic metadata was included differed by source and by participant, and the metadata was provided uncurated.

About this clone itself: This clone's antigen is unknown. Per-base qualities were not stored, and no clone one base away is much larger.

Sample: peripheral blood. This sequence uses TRBV11-2 and TRBJ2-1, with TRBD2 identical over 7 junction bases. This receptor was identified in a woman aged 18-29 years with acute or convalescent COVID-19. The DNA reads TGTGCCAGCAGCTTAGTACGGGGGGCCTACAATGAGCAGTTCTTC. This yields the protein CASSLVRGAYNEQFF.